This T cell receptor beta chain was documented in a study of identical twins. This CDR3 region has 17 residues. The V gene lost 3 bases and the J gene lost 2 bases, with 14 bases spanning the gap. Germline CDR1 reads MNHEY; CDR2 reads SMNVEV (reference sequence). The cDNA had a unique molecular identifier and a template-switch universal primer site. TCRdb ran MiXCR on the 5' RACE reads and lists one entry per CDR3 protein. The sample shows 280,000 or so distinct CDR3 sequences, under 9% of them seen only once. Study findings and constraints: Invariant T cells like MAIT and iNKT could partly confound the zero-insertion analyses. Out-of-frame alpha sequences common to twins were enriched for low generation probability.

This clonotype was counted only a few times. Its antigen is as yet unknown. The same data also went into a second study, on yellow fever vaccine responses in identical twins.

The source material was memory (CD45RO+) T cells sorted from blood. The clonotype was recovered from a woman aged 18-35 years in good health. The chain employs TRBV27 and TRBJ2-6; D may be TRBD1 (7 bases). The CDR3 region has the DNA TGTGCCAGCAGTTTTTGGCAGGGGGGAGCTGGGGCCAACGTCCTGACTTTC. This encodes CASSFWQGGAGANVLTF.